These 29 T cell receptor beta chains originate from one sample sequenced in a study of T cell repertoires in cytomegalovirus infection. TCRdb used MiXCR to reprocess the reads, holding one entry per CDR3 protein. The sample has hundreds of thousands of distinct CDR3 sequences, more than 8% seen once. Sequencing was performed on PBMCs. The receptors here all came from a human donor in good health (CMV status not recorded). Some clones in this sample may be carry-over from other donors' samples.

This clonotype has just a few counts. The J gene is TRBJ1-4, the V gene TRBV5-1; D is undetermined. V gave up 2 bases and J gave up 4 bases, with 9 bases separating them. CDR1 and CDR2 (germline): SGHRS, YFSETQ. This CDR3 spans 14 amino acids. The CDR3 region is CASSFPDGNEKLFF. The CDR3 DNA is TGCGCCAGCAGCTTCCCGGACGGTAATGAAAAACTGTTTTTT.

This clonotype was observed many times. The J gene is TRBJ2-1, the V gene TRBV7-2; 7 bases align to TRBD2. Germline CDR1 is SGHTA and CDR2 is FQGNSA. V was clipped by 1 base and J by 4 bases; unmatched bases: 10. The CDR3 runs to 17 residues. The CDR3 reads CASSLGEGLADYNEQFF. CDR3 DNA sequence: TGTGCCAGCAGCTTAGGAGAAGGGCTAGCGGATTACAATGAGCAGTTCTTC.

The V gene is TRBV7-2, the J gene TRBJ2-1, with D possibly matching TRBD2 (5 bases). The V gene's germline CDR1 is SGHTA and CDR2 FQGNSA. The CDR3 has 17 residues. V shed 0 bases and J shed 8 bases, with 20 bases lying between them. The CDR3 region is CASSLAGRTSVDYEQFF. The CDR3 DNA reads TGTGCCAGCAGCTTAGCGGGTCGTACTAGTGTGGATTATGAGCAGTTCTTC.

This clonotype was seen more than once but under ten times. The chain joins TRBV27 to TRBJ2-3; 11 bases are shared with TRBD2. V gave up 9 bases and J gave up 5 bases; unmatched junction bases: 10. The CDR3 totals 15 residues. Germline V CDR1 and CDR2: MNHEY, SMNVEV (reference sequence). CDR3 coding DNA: TGTGCCAGACAATCGACTAGCGGGGTTAAAGATACGCAGTATTTT. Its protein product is CARQSTSGVKDTQYF.

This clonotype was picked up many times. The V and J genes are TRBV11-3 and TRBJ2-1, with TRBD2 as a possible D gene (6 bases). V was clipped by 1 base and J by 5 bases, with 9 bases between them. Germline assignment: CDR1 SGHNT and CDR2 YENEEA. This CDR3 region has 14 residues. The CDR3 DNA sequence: TGTGCCAGCAGCTTAGGGGCGGGAAACAATGAGCAGTTCTTC. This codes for CASSLGAGNNEQFF.

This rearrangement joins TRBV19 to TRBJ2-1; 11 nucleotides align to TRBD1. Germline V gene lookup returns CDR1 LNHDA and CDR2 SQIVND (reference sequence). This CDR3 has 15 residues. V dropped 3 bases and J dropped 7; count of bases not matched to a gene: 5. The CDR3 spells CASSIKDRGLNEQFF. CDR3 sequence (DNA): TGTGCCAGTAGTATTAAGGACAGGGGGCTGAATGAGCAGTTCTTC.

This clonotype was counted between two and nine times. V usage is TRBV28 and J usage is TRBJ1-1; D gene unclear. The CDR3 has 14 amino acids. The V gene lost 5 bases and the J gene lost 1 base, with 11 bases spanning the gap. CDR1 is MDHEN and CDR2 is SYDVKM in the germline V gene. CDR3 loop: CASSVPQKNTEAFF. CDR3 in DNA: TGTGCCAGCAGTGTCCCCCAGAAGAACACTGAAGCTTTCTTT.

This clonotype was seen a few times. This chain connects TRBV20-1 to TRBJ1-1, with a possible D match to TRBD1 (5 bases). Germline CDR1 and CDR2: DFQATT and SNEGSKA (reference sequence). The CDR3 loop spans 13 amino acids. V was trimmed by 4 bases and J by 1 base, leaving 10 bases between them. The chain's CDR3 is CSATGTANTEAFF. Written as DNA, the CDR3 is TGCAGTGCTACCGGGACGGCGAACACTGAAGCTTTCTTT.

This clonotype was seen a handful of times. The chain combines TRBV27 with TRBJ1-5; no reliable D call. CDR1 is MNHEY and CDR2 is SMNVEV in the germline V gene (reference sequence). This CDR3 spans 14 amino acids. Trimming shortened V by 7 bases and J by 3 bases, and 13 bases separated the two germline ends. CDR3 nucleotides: TGTGCCAGCACGCCCGGAGGGATCAATCAGCCCCAGCATTTT. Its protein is CASTPGGINQPQHF.

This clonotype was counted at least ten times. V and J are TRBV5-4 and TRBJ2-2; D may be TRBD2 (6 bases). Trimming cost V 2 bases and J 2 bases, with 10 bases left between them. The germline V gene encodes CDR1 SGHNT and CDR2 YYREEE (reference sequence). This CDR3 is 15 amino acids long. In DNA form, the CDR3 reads TGTGCCAGCAGCTTATCGGGAGTCAACACCGGGGAGCTGTTTTTT. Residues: CASSLSGVNTGELFF.

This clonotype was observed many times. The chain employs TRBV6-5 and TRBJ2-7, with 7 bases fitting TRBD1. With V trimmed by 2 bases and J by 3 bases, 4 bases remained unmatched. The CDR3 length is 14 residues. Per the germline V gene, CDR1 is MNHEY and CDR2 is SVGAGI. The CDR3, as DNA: TGTGCCAGCAGTTACATGGGACAGATCTACGAGCAGTACTTC. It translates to CASSYMGQIYEQYF.

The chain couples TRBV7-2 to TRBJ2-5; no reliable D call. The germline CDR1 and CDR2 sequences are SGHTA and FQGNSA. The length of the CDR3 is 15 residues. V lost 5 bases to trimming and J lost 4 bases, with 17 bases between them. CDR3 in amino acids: CASSPWGQVGETQYF. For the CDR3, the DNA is TGTGCCAGCAGCCCCTGGGGTCAGGTGGGAGAGACCCAGTACTTC.

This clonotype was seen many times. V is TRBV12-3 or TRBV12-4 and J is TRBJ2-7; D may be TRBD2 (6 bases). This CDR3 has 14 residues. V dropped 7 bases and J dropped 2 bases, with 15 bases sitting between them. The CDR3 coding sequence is TGTGCCAGCACCTCAGGGACTCCCACCTACGAGCAGTACTTC. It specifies CASTSGTPTYEQYF.

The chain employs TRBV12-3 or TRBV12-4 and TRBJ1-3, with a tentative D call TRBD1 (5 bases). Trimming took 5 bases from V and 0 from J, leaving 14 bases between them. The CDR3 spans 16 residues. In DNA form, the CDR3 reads TGTGCCAGCAGTCCGGGACTTCCTAGCTCTGGAAACACCATATATTTT. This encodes CASSPGLPSSGNTIYF.

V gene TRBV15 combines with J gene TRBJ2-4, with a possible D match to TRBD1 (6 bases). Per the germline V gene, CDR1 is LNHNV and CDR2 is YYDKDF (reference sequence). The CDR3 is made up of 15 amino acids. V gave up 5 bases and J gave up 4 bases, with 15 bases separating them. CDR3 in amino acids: CATSGGEMGKNIQYF. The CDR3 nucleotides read TGTGCCACCAGCGGGGGCGAAATGGGAAAAAACATTCAGTACTTC.

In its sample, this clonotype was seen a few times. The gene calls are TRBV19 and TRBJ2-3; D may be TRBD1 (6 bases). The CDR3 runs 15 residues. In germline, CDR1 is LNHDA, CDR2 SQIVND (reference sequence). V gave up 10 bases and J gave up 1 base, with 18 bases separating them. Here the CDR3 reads CATGQSSTRTDTQYF. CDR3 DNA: TGTGCCACAGGACAGTCCTCTACGCGCACAGATACGCAGTATTTT.

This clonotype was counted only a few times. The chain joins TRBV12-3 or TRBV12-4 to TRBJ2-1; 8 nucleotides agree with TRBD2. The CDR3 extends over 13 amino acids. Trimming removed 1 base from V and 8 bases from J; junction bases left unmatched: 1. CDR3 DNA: TGTGCCAGCAGTTTAGGTAGCGGGGATGAGCAGTTCTTC. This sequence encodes CASSLGSGDEQFF.

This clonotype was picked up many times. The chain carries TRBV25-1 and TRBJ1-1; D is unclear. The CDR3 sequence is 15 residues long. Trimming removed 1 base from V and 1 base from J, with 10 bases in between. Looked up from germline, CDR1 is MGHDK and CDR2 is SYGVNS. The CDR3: CASSELLEGNTEAFF. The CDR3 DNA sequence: TGTGCCAGCAGTGAATTGCTGGAGGGGAACACTGAAGCTTTCTTT.

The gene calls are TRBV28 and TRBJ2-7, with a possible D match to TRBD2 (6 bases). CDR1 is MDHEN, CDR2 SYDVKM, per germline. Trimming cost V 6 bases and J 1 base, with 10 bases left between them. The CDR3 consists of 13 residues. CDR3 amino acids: CASRSGLSYEQYF. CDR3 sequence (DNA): TGTGCCAGCAGGTCCGGACTATCCTACGAGCAGTACTTC.

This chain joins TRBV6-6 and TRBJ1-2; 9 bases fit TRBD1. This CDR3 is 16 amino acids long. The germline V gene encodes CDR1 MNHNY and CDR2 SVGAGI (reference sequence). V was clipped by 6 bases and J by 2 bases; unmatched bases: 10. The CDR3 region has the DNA TGTGCCAGCAGCCTGACACGGACAGGGGCAAACTATGGCTACACCTTC. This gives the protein CASSLTRTGANYGYTF.

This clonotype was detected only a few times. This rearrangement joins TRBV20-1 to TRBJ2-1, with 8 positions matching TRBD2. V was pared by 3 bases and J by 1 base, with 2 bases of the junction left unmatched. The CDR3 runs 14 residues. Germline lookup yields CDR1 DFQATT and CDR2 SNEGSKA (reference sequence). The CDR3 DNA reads TGCAGTGCTAGCGGGGGGGCGTCCTACAATGAGCAGTTCTTC. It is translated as CSASGGASYNEQFF.

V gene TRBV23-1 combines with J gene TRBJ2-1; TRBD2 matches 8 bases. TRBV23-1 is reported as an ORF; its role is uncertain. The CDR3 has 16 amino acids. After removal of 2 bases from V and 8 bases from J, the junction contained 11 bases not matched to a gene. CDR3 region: CASSQVKREWIDEQFF. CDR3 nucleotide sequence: TGCGCCAGCAGTCAAGTTAAGCGGGAGTGGATTGATGAGCAGTTCTTC.

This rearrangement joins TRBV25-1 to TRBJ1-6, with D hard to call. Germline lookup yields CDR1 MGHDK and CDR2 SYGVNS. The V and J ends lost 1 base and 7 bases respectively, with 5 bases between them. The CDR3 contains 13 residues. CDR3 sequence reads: CASSEFGNSPLHF. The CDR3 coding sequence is TGTGCCAGCAGTGAATTCGGAAATTCACCCCTCCACTTT.

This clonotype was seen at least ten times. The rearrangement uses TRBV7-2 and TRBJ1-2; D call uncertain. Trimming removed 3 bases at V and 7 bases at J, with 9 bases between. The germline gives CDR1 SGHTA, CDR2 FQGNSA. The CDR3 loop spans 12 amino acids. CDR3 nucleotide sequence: TGTGCCAGCAGCTTTCCGGGGATTGGCTACACCTTC. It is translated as CASSFPGIGYTF. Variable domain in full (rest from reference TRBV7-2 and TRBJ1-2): GAGVSQSPSNKVTEKGKDVELRCDPISGHTALYWYRQSLGQGLEFLIYFQGNSAPDKSGLPSDRFSAERTGGSVSTLTIQRTQQEDSAVYLCASSFPGIGYTFGSGTRLTVV.

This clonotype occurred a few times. The CDR3 DNA follows: TGTGCCAGCAGTTTGGGATTGCGGGCTCCGATCCCCCCCTATGGCTACACCTTC. Its translation: CASSLGLRAPIPPYGYTF. This chain connects TRBV12-3 or TRBV12-4 to TRBJ1-2, with D unresolved. Trimming pared 3 bases from V and 4 bases from J, leaving 24 bases between. The CDR3 runs to 18 residues.

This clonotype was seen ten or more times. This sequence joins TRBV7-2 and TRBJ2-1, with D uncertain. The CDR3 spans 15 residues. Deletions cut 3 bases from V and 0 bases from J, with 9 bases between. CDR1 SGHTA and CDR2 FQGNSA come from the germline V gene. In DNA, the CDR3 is TGTGCCAGCAGCTTTCGTACGAGCTCCTACAATGAGCAGTTCTTC. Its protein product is CASSFRTSSYNEQFF.

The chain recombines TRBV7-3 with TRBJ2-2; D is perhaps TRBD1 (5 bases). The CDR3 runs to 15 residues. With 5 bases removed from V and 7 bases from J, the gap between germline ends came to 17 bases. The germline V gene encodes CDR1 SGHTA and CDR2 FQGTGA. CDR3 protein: CASSHDSRKGGELFF. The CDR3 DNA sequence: TGTGCCAGCAGCCACGACAGCCGCAAGGGCGGGGAGCTGTTTTTT.

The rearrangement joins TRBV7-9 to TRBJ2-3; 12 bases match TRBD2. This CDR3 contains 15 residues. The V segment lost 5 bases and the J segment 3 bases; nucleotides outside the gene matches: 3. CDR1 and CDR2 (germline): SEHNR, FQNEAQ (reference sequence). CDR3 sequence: CASSTTSGRTDTQYF. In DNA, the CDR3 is TGTGCCAGCAGCACAACTAGCGGGAGGACAGATACGCAGTATTTT.

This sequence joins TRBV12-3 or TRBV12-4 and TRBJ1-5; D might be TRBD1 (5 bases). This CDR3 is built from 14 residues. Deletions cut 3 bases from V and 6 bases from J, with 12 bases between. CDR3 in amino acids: CASSFIHGGQPQHF. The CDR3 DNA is TGTGCCAGCAGTTTTATACACGGGGGTCAGCCCCAGCATTTT.